This TCR beta chain was sequenced for a study of regulatory T cells in long-lasting Graves disease. iRepertoire HTBI primers and Arm-PCR of CDR3 regions built TCR beta libraries. TCRdb independently ran MiXCR on the multiplex PCR reads; one entry per CDR3 protein. The sample includes over 450,000 distinct CDR3 sequences, around 13% of them seen just once. This clonotype was recorded at least ten times. The time point: newly diagnosed GD, antithyroid drugs for less than 3 months. From PBMCs, RNA was extracted and then used to make the TCR library. From each patient, roughly 9 milliliters of peripheral blood was drawn and collected into an EDTA anticoagulant tube. The sample was also linked to a second study, of T cells in Graves' hyperthyroidism and ophthalmopathy. Per that study: Clonotypes that were expanded in thyroid above 0.001 mostly appeared in blood too.

Material: peripheral blood mononuclear cells (PBMCs), obtained at new diagnosis, from a patient treated with antithyroid drugs. The source is a woman aged 25 to 39 with Graves disease.

CDR3 bases: TGCGCCAGCAGCAAAGACGGTGATTCCTACAATGAGCAGTTCTTC. This gives the protein CASSKDGDSYNEQFF. The chain carries TRBV5-1 and TRBJ2-1; D gene ambiguous. Trimming cost V 4 bases and J 1 base, with 12 bases left between them. This CDR3 comprises 15 residues. The V gene's germline CDR1 is SGHRS and CDR2 YFSETQ. Drawing the rest from reference TRBV5-1 and TRBJ2-1, the complete variable domain is KAGVTQTPRYLIKTRGQQVTLSCSPISGHRSVSWYQQTPGQGLQFLFEYFSETQRNKGNFPGRFSGRQFSNSRSEMNVSTLELGDSALYLCASSKDGDSYNEQFFGPGTRLTVL.